At least ten counts were recorded for the clone carrying this T cell receptor beta chain. This sample stems from a study of T cells in Graves' hyperthyroidism and ophthalmopathy. The wider study: Once the initial diagnosis was made, peripheral blood was obtained before any treatment.

From RNA transcripts, TCR beta CDR3 regions were amplified. Researchers ran a first-round RT-PCR on the TCR CDR3 using the HTBI primer set. TCRdb re-called the multiplex PCR reads with MiXCR, one entry per CDR3 protein. The sample carries a few hundred thousand distinct CDR3 sequences, approximately 20% recorded once. This TCR was sampled from a middle-aged man with Graves' hyperthyroidism. Material for sequencing was blood.

The CDR3 region has the DNA TGTGCCAGCAGTGGAGGGACCCTGCCGCCATACGAGCAGTACTTC. Translated, it gives CASSGGTLPPYEQYF. The chain has TRBV6-1 and TRBJ2-7; the D call may be TRBD1 or TRBD2 (5 bases each). The CDR3 consists of 15 residues. CDR1 and CDR2 (germline): MNHNS, SASEGT. Trimming stripped 4 bases from V and 4 bases from J, with 17 bases between.